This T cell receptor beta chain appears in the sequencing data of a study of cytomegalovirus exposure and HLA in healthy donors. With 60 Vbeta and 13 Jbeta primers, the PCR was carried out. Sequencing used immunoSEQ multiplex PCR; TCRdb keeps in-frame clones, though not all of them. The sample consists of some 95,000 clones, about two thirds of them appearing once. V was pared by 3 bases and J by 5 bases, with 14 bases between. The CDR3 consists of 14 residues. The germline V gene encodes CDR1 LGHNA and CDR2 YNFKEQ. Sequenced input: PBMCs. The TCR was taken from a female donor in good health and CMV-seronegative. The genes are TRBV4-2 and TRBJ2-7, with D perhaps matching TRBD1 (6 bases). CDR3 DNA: TGTGCCAGCAGCCATCCCAGGGGTGAGGACGAGCAGTACTTC. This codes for CASSHPRGEDEQYF.